One and the same sample provided the 8 T cell receptor beta chains below, sequenced in a study of T cell responses to AZD1222 COVID-19 vaccine. Generated by immunoSEQ multiplex PCR, the TCRdb table keeps only in-frame clones and is missing some. Among about 120,000 clones listed, around 86% were seen once. Here the sequenced sample was peripheral blood, taken 28 days after the second AZD1222 dose. The receptors originated from an adult who received the AZD1222 COVID-19 vaccine.

Comment on this clone: An end of the junction does not agree with germline; a read error may underlie this. The chain joins TRBV4-3 to TRBJ2-1; TRBD2 agrees at 15 bases. This CDR3 is 16 amino acids long. The germline V gene has CDR1 LGHNA and CDR2 YSLEER. The CDR3 here is CASSQGLAGGYSEQFF. The CDR3, as DNA: TGCGCCAGCAGCCAGGGACTAGCGGGGGGATACAGTGAGCAGTTCTTC.

The CDR3: CASSLQGVNSPLHF. The CDR3 DNA is TGTGCCAGTAGCCTTCAGGGTGTTAATTCACCCCTCCACTTT. This chain connects TRBV19 to TRBJ1-6; D might be TRBD1 (5 bases). Germline V lookup: CDR1 LNHDA, CDR2 SQIVND (reference sequence). Trimming removed 6 bases from V and 6 bases from J, with 12 bases in between. This CDR3 has 14 amino acids.

The chain couples TRBV25-1 to TRBJ2-1; TRBD1 might be the D (6 bases). The CDR3 covers 12 residues. Germline lookup yields CDR1 MGHDK and CDR2 SYGVNS. Trimming shortened V by 5 bases and J by 6 bases, and 8 bases separated the two germline ends. Written as DNA, the CDR3 is TGTGCCAGCAGTCTACAGGGCAATGAGCAGTTCTTC. This sequence encodes CASSLQGNEQFF.

V is TRBV7-2 and J is TRBJ1-5, with 7 bases that match TRBD1. Germline-derived CDR1 and CDR2 are SGHTA and FQGNSA. Trimming at V came to 1 base and at J to 4 bases, leaving 1 base not matched to a gene. CDR3 size: 14 residues. CDR3 loop: CASSLGDRNQPQHF. The CDR3 DNA reads as TGTGCCAGCAGCTTAGGGGACAGAAATCAGCCCCAGCATTTT.

The chain couples TRBV6-6 to TRBJ1-1; 8 bases agree with TRBD1. Germline CDR1 reads MNHNY; CDR2 reads SVGAGI (reference sequence). Trimming took 0 bases from V and 7 from J; bases not matched to a gene: 10. The CDR3 has 16 amino acids. CDR3 nucleotides: TGTGCCAGCAGTTACTCACAGGGGGGCACCAGCGGTGAAGCTTTCTTT. Its translation: CASSYSQGGTSGEAFF.

The chain is built from TRBV5-1 and TRBJ2-7; the D gene is possibly TRBD1 (5 bases). Trimming took off 6 bases at V and 1 base at J, with 11 bases between the two ends. Germline loops: CDR1 SGHRS, CDR2 YFSETQ. The CDR3 covers 13 residues. The CDR3 DNA reads as TGCGCCAGCACCCAGGGTTTGTCCTACGAGCAGTACTTC. Translation: CASTQGLSYEQYF. Full variable domain (remainder filled in from reference TRBV5-1 and TRBJ2-7): KAGVTQTPRYLIKTRGQQVTLSCSPISGHRSVSWYQQTPGQGLQFLFEYFSETQRNKGNFPGRFSGRQFSNSRSEMNVSTLELGDSALYLCASTQGLSYEQYFGPGTRLTVT.

The J gene is TRBJ2-7, the V gene TRBV28; 7 bases match TRBD2. J was trimmed by 2 bases and V by 6 bases; bases with no gene match: 7. The CDR3 length is 14 residues. CDR1 MDHEN and CDR2 SYDVKM come from the germline V gene. CDR3 region: CASRYSGSTYEQYF. CDR3 DNA: TGTGCCAGCAGATATAGCGGGTCCACCTACGAGCAGTACTTC.

This sequence joins TRBV5-1 and TRBJ1-2, with TRBD1 identical over 7 bases. CDR3 length equals 13 residues. Unmatched junction bases numbered 6, after V lost 3 bases and J lost 7 bases. Per the germline V gene, CDR1 is SGHRS and CDR2 is YFSETQ. This CDR3 reads CASSYWTGGGYTF. The CDR3 DNA follows: TGCGCCAGCAGCTACTGGACAGGTGGTGGCTACACCTTC.